This T cell receptor (beta chain) derives from a study of beta chain features in type 1 diabetes (dated by TCRdb to 2016 to 2018). With regard to the full study: Mean age, gender distribution, total cell number and subset yield were not different between patients and healthy donors. The study compared the TCRB repertoires of sorted circulating CD4+ T cell subsets in recently diagnosed type 1 diabetes patients with those in matched healthy donors. A total of about 110,000,000 sorted cells were examined across all samples, and a strong correlation was observed between cell number per subset and RNA yield. Whereas all 28 donors provided naive and central memory subsets, regulatory and stem cell-like memory subsets were isolated from just 8 patients and about eight healthy donors. General study outcomes and caveats: Shorter templates might have been favored by PCR, but patient and control samples were amplified and corrected together, so both groups would have been affected equally by any skew. Patients with type 1 diabetes made fewer insertions and deleted more nucleotides at VDJ recombination sites, implying thymic rearrangement abnormalities. Because the HLA sub-analyses included only small numbers of individuals, any influence of HLA type on TCRB rearrangement was left unresolved. Because cDNA was sequenced instead of genomic DNA, highly expressing activated cells could be over-represented, though the groups showed no difference in activation or CD3 levels. Naive, central memory and regulatory TCRB repertoires appeared to be more alike among patients than among healthy donors. Type 1 diabetes patients showed a moderate but significant shortening of TCRB CDR3 length in all four CD4+ subsets.

Each donor gave one peripheral blood draw, averaging roughly 0.11 L, which was collected into heparinised tubes. A BD FACSAria II was used to sort naive, central memory, regulatory and stem cell-like memory CD4+ T cells with a panel that included CD45RO, CCR7, CD25, CD127, CD95 and CD27. Every sorted population had a purity above 95%. PBMCs were isolated immediately by Lymphoprep density gradient centrifugation and stained directly without culture. So that batch effects would be minimized, each experiment stained and sorted samples in pairs, pairing one healthy donor with one patient. The High Capacity cDNA Reverse Transcription Kit was used to reverse transcribe all of the isolated RNA, meaning that expressed TCRB transcripts were what got sequenced. Naive, central memory and regulatory T cell samples underwent deep immunoSEQ sequencing, averaging approximately 3.3 million total reads per sample. Sorted cells were lysed in RLT buffer, and RNA was extracted using DNase-treated RNeasy Micro or Mini kits according to cell number. Each cell subset was processed on its own to prevent cross-contamination, while patient and healthy donor samples were processed together. The immunoSEQ multiplex PCR was used to amplify TCRB sequences from cDNA, yielding 87-bp fragments that span the CDR3 region. The amplicons were sequenced using the Illumina HiSeq platform. The study's processing was this. PCR bias was computationally corrected using synthetic template baselines, reads within Hamming distance 2 were collapsed, and singletons that could not be merged were discarded. Reads were aligned against IMGT to assign V, D and J genes, CDR3 length and insertions or deletions at six rearrangement sites. Within each subset, clonotype counts were normalized to sorted cell number, after which true diversity and Gini coefficients were computed with the tcR R package. Repertoire sharing was quantified using the overlap coefficient calculated on TCRB nucleotide sequences. This immuneACCESS table, as held by TCRdb, lists in-frame sequences with V and J called but not all clones. Of the missing ones, under half trace to an unresolved V gene in checked studies; the others have no known cause. Clone size and the V and J calls come from that table; the DNA yielded D and trimming. The table for this sample lists 120,000 to 150,000 clones; approximately 13% of them were counted only once. The ten most abundant clones make up around 1.2% of the sample.

This clone has only a few counts. Its antigen remains undetermined. No base-level quality is on record; no much larger clone is a single base apart. The germline V gene (reference sequence) supplies CDR1 PRHDT and CDR2 FYEKMQ. Including the terminal cysteine and phenylalanine, the CDR3 comprises 14 residues. Only the CDR3 DNA is retained, 42 bases long and in frame from the first base. V and J lose 0 bases and 4 bases, and a span of 10 bases separates them. Source material: central memory CD4+ T cells from blood. Recombination connected TRBV13 to TRBJ2-7; a tentative D match to TRBD1 spans 5 bases. This sequence originates from a man younger than 30 with type 1 diabetes. CDR3 reads: CASSLGQGRYEQYF. The nucleotides are TGTGCCAGCAGCTTAGGGCAGGGCCGGTACGAGCAGTACTTC.